Following are 27 T cell receptor beta chains from one sample sequenced in a study of T-cell memory formation after mild COVID-19. TCRdb re-derived calls from the 5' RACE reads in MiXCR, one entry per CDR3 protein. The table includes about 190,000 distinct CDR3 sequences, around 18% detected once. Sequencing was performed on PBMCs or a T cell subset sorted from them (not recorded which). All receptors come from an adult woman who had mild COVID-19 (a few samples of this study predate the infection). Cell type and time point are not known.

This rearrangement joins TRBV7-6 to TRBJ2-3; 16 positions agree with TRBD2. This CDR3 is 19 amino acids long. Trimming at V came to 0 bases and at J to 8 bases, leaving 11 bases not matched to a gene. Germline loops: CDR1 SGHVS, CDR2 FNYEAQ. In nucleotides, the CDR3 is TGTGCCAGCAGCTTAGCGGCCCTGGGACTAGCGGGGGGGCTTGGTACGCAGTATTTT. Protein product: CASSLAALGLAGGLGTQYF.

This clonotype occurred a few times. The chain couples TRBV12-3 or TRBV12-4 to TRBJ2-5; TRBD1 agrees at 8 bases. The CDR3 covers 13 residues. V lost 5 bases, J lost 1 base, and 0 bases stayed unmatched. The CDR3 coding sequence is TGTGCCAGCAGTGACAGGGGCCAAGAGACCCAGTACTTC. Translated: CASSDRGQETQYF.

This clonotype was counted only a few times. The chain uses TRBV7-9 and TRBJ2-5; 7 positions match TRBD2. V shed 2 bases and J 2 bases; nucleotides not matched to a gene: 11. The CDR3 sequence is 17 residues long. From germline, CDR1 is SEHNR and CDR2 FQNEAQ (reference sequence). The CDR3 sequence is CASSLYGGTVRQETQYF. In DNA form, the CDR3 reads TGTGCCAGCAGCTTATACGGGGGGACTGTACGGCAAGAGACCCAGTACTTC. The full variable domain, completed using reference TRBV7-9 and TRBJ2-5, is DTGVSQNPRHKITKRGQNVTFRCDPISEHNRLYWYRQTLGQGPEFLTYFQNEAQLEKSRLLSDRFSAERPKGSFSTLEIQRTEQGDSAMYLCASSLYGGTVRQETQYFGPGTRLLVL.

The chain combines TRBV7-2 with TRBJ2-1; D possibly matches TRBD1 or TRBD2 (6 bases each). CDR3 length equals 15 residues. Trimming removed 6 bases at V and 4 bases at J, with 16 bases between. Germline CDR1 and CDR2: SGHTA and FQGNSA. DNA for the CDR3: TGTGCCAGCAGACACCACGGAGGGGGATACAATGAGCAGTTCTTC. The encoded protein is CASRHHGGGYNEQFF.

This rearrangement joins TRBV7-9 to TRBJ2-4; 14 nucleotides align to TRBD2. CDR3 size: 17 residues. The germline V gene has CDR1 SEHNR and CDR2 FQNEAQ (reference sequence). J was trimmed by 2 bases and V by 5 bases; bases with no gene match: 5. CDR3 bases: TGTGCCAGCAGCGAAGGGACTAGCGGGAGAACCAAAAACATTCAGTACTTC. Protein: CASSEGTSGRTKNIQYF.

This clonotype showed up many times. This chain joins TRBV28 and TRBJ2-1; D ambiguous. Deletions cut 7 bases from V and 10 bases from J, with 14 bases between. Germline V gene data show CDR1 as MDHEN and CDR2 as SYDVKM. The length of the CDR3 is 12 residues. DNA for the CDR3: TGTGCCAGCAAGGAGTTCGCGGAAGAGCAGTTCTTC. As protein: CASKEFAEEQFF.

The genes are TRBV6-2 or TRBV6-3 and TRBJ2-6, with 7 nucleotides matching TRBD2. This CDR3 is built from 15 residues. With V trimmed by 2 bases and J by 2 bases, 0 bases remained unmatched. Looked up from germline, CDR1 is MNHEY and CDR2 is SVGEGT. CDR3 nucleotide sequence: TGTGCCAGCAGTTACGCGGGAGCTGGGGCCAACGTCCTGACTTTC. As protein: CASSYAGAGANVLTF.

The chain combines TRBV28 with TRBJ1-6; D remains unclear. The CDR3 runs to 12 residues. Trimming shortened V by 8 bases and J by 8 bases, and 10 bases separated the two germline ends. Germline V gives CDR1 MDHEN, CDR2 SYDVKM. The CDR3 spells CASGKIDSPLHF. The CDR3 DNA is TGTGCCAGCGGCAAAATAGATTCACCCCTCCACTTT.

A few counts support this clonotype. V gene TRBV7-2 combines with J gene TRBJ2-5; 8 bases are shared with TRBD1. The CDR3 covers 17 residues. Germline V gene data show CDR1 as SGHTA and CDR2 as FQGNSA. Losses at the gene ends were 0 bases for V and 2 bases for J; bases not matched to a gene: 8. The CDR3 DNA follows: TGTGCCAGCAGCTTAGCGTTGGACAGGGTGTTACAAGAGACCCAGTACTTC. The encoded protein is CASSLALDRVLQETQYF.

This clonotype has only a few counts. The chain combines TRBV20-1 with TRBJ2-7; possible D gene TRBD2, 5 bases. This CDR3 region has 13 residues. V dropped 5 bases and J dropped 3 bases, with 14 bases sitting between them. The germline V gene has CDR1 DFQATT and CDR2 SNEGSKA (reference sequence). The CDR3 sequence: CSAAGLALYEQYF. In DNA, the CDR3 is TGCAGTGCTGCGGGCCTAGCTCTCTACGAGCAGTACTTC.

This chain uses TRBV5-1 with TRBJ2-5; 12 bases align to TRBD2. CDR1 is SGHRS and CDR2 is YFSETQ in the germline V gene. V was pared by 5 bases and J by 3 bases, with 11 bases of the junction left unmatched. This CDR3 is built from 17 residues. The CDR3: CASSPTSGSSPKETQYF. For the CDR3, the DNA is TGCGCCAGCAGTCCGACTAGCGGGAGTTCCCCGAAAGAGACCCAGTACTTC.

The chain employs TRBV7-2 and TRBJ2-1; 13 bases are a match to TRBD2. Trimming took 6 bases from V and 8 from J; bases not matched to a gene: 7. Germline lookup yields CDR1 SGHTA and CDR2 FQGNSA. This CDR3 contains 15 residues. The CDR3, as DNA: TGTGCCAGCAGAACTAGCGGGAGGGCCTCGGATGAGCAGTTCTTC. Protein sequence: CASRTSGRASDEQFF.

The CDR3 protein is CASSQGVYSETQYF. The CDR3 DNA is TGTGCCAGCAGCCAGGGGGTCTACTCGGAGACCCAGTACTTC. The chain is built from TRBV7-8 and TRBJ2-5, with 7 bases fitting TRBD1. Germline CDR1 is SGHVS and CDR2 is FQNEAQ. V gave up 5 bases and J gave up 5 bases; unmatched junction bases: 8. The CDR3 consists of 14 residues.

This rearrangement joins TRBV6-1 to TRBJ2-7; D is perhaps TRBD2 (5 bases). V was trimmed by 5 bases and J by 12 bases, leaving 20 bases between them. This CDR3 spans 13 amino acids. Germline V gene lookup returns CDR1 MNHNS and CDR2 SASEGT. CDR3 in amino acids: CASSLIGWSSGYF. DNA for the CDR3: TGTGCCAGCAGTCTAATCGGTTGGTCCAGCGGGTACTTC.

This chain connects TRBV12-3 or TRBV12-4 to TRBJ1-1; perhaps TRBD1 as D (6 bases). Trimming shortened V by 4 bases and J by 1 base, and 13 bases separated the two germline ends. The CDR3 sequence is 15 residues long. The CDR3 nucleotides are TGTGCCAGCAGTTCACCCTGGGACACGAACACTGAAGCTTTCTTT. Translating it yields CASSSPWDTNTEAFF.

This clonotype was found many times. This chain links TRBV4-3 with TRBJ2-3; 12 positions match TRBD2. The CDR3 consists of 14 residues. The J segment lost 6 bases and the V segment lost 4 bases, leaving 2 bases of the junction unmatched. The germline V gene encodes CDR1 LGHNA and CDR2 YSLEER. CDR3 nucleotides: TGCGCCAGCAGCCGGACTAGCGGGACGGATACGCAGTATTTT. It codes for CASSRTSGTDTQYF.

The chain combines TRBV20-1 with TRBJ2-5; TRBD2 matches at 8 bases. This CDR3 contains 12 residues. Germline V gene lookup returns CDR1 DFQATT and CDR2 SNEGSKA (reference sequence). Losses at the gene ends were 2 bases for V and 4 bases for J; bases not matched to a gene: 0. Written as DNA, the CDR3 is TGCAGTGCTAGACTAGCGGGAGAGACCCAGTACTTC. Protein product: CSARLAGETQYF.

The sample holds many counts of this clonotype. The chain is built from TRBV20-1 and TRBJ1-3; 11 nucleotides agree with TRBD1. Germline V CDR1 and CDR2: DFQATT, SNEGSKA (reference sequence). This CDR3 has 13 residues. The ends lost 6 bases at V and 7 bases at J; junction bases unmatched: 5. The CDR3 nucleotides are TGCAGTGCGCTGGGACAGGGGGTCAACACCATATATTTT. Translated, it gives CSALGQGVNTIYF.

This chain joins TRBV5-6 and TRBJ1-5, with D maybe TRBD1 (5 bases). Trimming pared 0 bases from V and 4 bases from J, leaving 11 bases between. CDR1 SGHDT and CDR2 YYEEEE come from the germline V gene. The CDR3 has 15 amino acids. In DNA, the CDR3 is TGTGCCAGCAGCTTGGAGGCAGGGTGGAATCAGCCCCAGCATTTT. Its protein product is CASSLEAGWNQPQHF.

This chain's CDR3 is CASSPWGAVYNEQFF. The CDR3 bases are TGTGCCAGCAGCCCGTGGGGGGCAGTCTACAATGAGCAGTTCTTC. The chain is built from TRBV7-9 and TRBJ2-1; D may match TRBD1 or TRBD2 (6 bases each). The ends were cut back, 5 bases at V and 3 bases at J, with 14 bases in the middle. CDR1 is SEHNR, CDR2 FQNEAQ, per germline (reference sequence). CDR3 length: 15 residues.

This clonotype was recorded a few times. V and J are TRBV6-6 and TRBJ2-2, with 9 bases that match TRBD2. The CDR3 extends over 15 amino acids. J lost 5 bases, V lost 3 bases, and 4 bases had no gene match. CDR1 and CDR2 (germline): MNHNY, SVGAGI (reference sequence). The CDR3 loop is CASSYGLAGTGELFF. The CDR3 DNA follows: TGTGCCAGCAGTTATGGTCTAGCGGGGACCGGGGAGCTGTTTTTT.

This clonotype came up a few times. The chain recombines TRBV10-3 with TRBJ2-7, with 7 nucleotides matching TRBD2. This CDR3 region has 14 residues. Germline loops: CDR1 ENHRY, CDR2 SYGVKD. The junction had 7 bases not matched to a gene; V was cut back by 6 bases and J by 2 bases. The CDR3 protein is CAISRGGGAYEQYF. For the CDR3, the DNA is TGTGCCATCAGCCGCGGGGGAGGTGCCTACGAGCAGTACTTC.

V is TRBV7-8 and J is TRBJ2-2; D is unclear. CDR1 and CDR2 from the germline V gene are SGHVS and FQNEAQ. The CDR3 loop spans 15 amino acids. V was cut by 5 bases and J by 2 bases, with 12 bases left in between. CDR3 DNA sequence: TGTGCCAGCAGCGTGGGTTGGGAAAACACCGGGGAGCTGTTTTTT. Encoded protein: CASSVGWENTGELFF.

The chain combines TRBV12-3 or TRBV12-4 with TRBJ2-7; D is perhaps TRBD2 (5 bases). The V end was cut by 1 base, the J end by 2 bases, with 9 bases between. The CDR3 is 14 amino acids. The CDR3 loop reads CASSLGGFAYEQYF. The CDR3 coding sequence is TGTGCCAGCAGTTTAGGAGGGTTCGCCTACGAGCAGTACTTC.

This clonotype turned up a few times. The chain is built from TRBV7-2 and TRBJ2-7; a weak D match, TRBD2 (6 bases). The length of the CDR3 is 13 residues. Germline CDR1 SGHTA, CDR2 FQGNSA. The ends were cut back, 1 base at V and 6 bases at J, with 10 bases in the middle. In DNA form, the CDR3 reads TGTGCCAGCAGCTTAGAGTTCGGGGGCGAGCAGTACTTC. Its protein product is CASSLEFGGEQYF.

Regarding this clonotype: This may come from a read error, since a much larger clone is one base off. The chain couples TRBV14 to TRBJ2-7, with D unclear. The CDR3 spans 13 residues. Germline V gene sequence: CDR1 SGHDN, CDR2 FVKESK. Trimming shortened V by 5 bases and J by 3 bases, and 11 bases separated the two germline ends. The CDR3 protein is CASSYHNFYEQYF. The CDR3 coding sequence is TGTGCCAGCAGCTATCATAACTTCTACGAGCAGTACTTC.

This clonotype was found a few times. V is TRBV19 and J is TRBJ2-3; D possibly corresponds to TRBD2 (6 bases). Germline V gene data show CDR1 as LNHDA and CDR2 as SQIVND (reference sequence). The V end was cut by 5 bases, the J end by 2 bases, with 14 bases between. This CDR3 has 15 amino acids. The CDR3 protein is CASSHAAGFTDTQYF. DNA of the CDR3: TGTGCCAGTAGTCACGCGGCGGGATTCACAGATACGCAGTATTTT.